The 23 T cell receptor beta chains given below trace back to one sample, sequenced in a study of shared clonotypes between healthy human individuals. Assay used: immunoSEQ multiplex PCR; TCRdb lists only in-frame clones, some missing. Of roughly 700,000 clones in the sample, 74% are singletons; the top ten hold over 1.5%. Sequenced input: memory CD4+ T cells sorted from blood. Subset meaning: CD45RA-negative fraction. The receptors come from a woman in her twenties or thirties in good health.

The chain couples TRBV9 to TRBJ1-1; D possibly corresponds to TRBD1 (5 bases). The germline V gene has CDR1 SGDLS and CDR2 YYNGEE. The CDR3 runs 14 residues. V gave up 2 bases and J gave up 0 bases, with 8 bases separating them. CDR3 nucleotide sequence: TGTGCCAGCAGCGTGACAGTTATGAACACTGAAGCTTTCTTT. It specifies CASSVTVMNTEAFF.

This clone was counted between two and nine times. The rearrangement links TRBV10-1 to TRBJ2-5; the D is unclear. Germline-derived CDR1 and CDR2 are WNHNN and SYGVQD (reference sequence). This CDR3 comprises 15 residues. The V gene lost 0 bases and the J gene lost 1 base, with 9 bases spanning the gap. The chain's CDR3 is CASSESMGAQETQYF. For the CDR3, the DNA is TGCGCCAGCAGTGAGTCCATGGGCGCCCAAGAGACCCAGTACTTC.

The V call is TRBV5-4, the J call TRBJ2-7; TRBD2 might be the D (5 bases). The CDR3 is 14 amino acids. Trimming removed 0 bases from V and 2 bases from J, with 9 bases in between. Germline V gives CDR1 SGHNT, CDR2 YYREEE (reference sequence). CDR3 DNA sequence: TGTGCCAGCAGCTTGGAGTCTAGCCCCTACGAGCAGTACTTC. Amino acids: CASSLESSPYEQYF.

This rearrangement joins TRBV10-1 to TRBJ2-3; D not resolved. V lost 4 bases to trimming and J lost 2 bases, with 7 bases between them. Germline values: CDR1 WNHNN, CDR2 SYGVQD (reference sequence). The CDR3 covers 13 residues. CDR3 bases: TGCGCCAGCAGTGTTGGGGTCACAGATACGCAGTATTTT. Its protein product is CASSVGVTDTQYF.

This clone was counted between two and nine times. The gene calls are TRBV18 and TRBJ2-7; D unclear. Trimming removed 6 bases at V and 0 bases at J, with 12 bases between. The CDR3 covers 14 residues. In germline, CDR1 is KGHSH, CDR2 LQKENI. The CDR3 DNA sequence: TGTGCCAGCTCCTCCGACGCAACCTCCTACGAGCAGTACTTC. It encodes CASSSDATSYEQYF.

Worth noting for this clone: This same CDR3 is encoded by further DNA sequences in the sample. The genes are TRBV5-4 and TRBJ2-2; no definite D call. The CDR3 runs to 12 residues. Trimming removed 5 bases at V and 7 bases at J, with 9 bases between. The germline CDR1 and CDR2 sequences are SGHNT and YYREEE (reference sequence). CDR3 region: CASRELGGELFF. CDR3 nucleotides: TGTGCCAGCAGGGAACTTGGCGGGGAGCTGTTTTTT. Using reference TRBV5-4 and TRBJ2-2 for the parts outside the CDR3, the full variable domain is ETGVTQSPTHLIKTRGQQVTLRCSSQSGHNTVSWYQQALGQGPQFIFQYYREEENGRGNFPPRFSGLQFPNYSSELNVNALELDDSALYLCASRELGGELFFGEGSRLTVL.

This CDR3 is CASRETGRGYEQYF. The CDR3 DNA reads as TGTGCCAGCAGAGAGACAGGGCGGGGCTACGAGCAGTACTTC. The genes are TRBV25-1 and TRBJ2-7, with D perhaps TRBD1 (7 bases). The V end lost 6 bases, the J end lost 3 bases, and 15 bases lay between the germline ends. Per the germline V gene, CDR1 is MGHDK and CDR2 is SYGVNS. This CDR3 has 14 residues.

The chain employs TRBV7-6 and TRBJ2-7; 10 nucleotides match TRBD2. CDR3 length: 16 amino acids. The V gene's germline CDR1 is SGHVS and CDR2 FNYEAQ. J was trimmed by 0 bases and V by 5 bases; bases with no gene match: 7. The chain's CDR3 is CASSLSSGSASYEQYF. For the CDR3, the DNA is TGTGCCAGCAGCCTGTCTAGCGGGAGTGCCTCCTACGAGCAGTACTTC. Using reference TRBV7-6 and TRBJ2-7 for the parts outside the CDR3, the full variable domain is GAGVSQSPRYKVTKRGQDVALRCDPISGHVSLYWYRQALGQGPEFLTYFNYEAQQDKSGLPNDRFSAERPEGSISTLTIQRTEQRDSAMYRCASSLSSGSASYEQYFGPGTRLTVT.

This sequence joins TRBV5-1 and TRBJ2-5; 8 bases align to TRBD1. The CDR3 consists of 17 residues. CDR1 and CDR2 from the germline V gene are SGHRS and YFSETQ. After removal of 2 bases from V and 3 bases from J, the junction contained 12 bases not matched to a gene. DNA of the CDR3: TGCGCCAGCAGCTTCCGAACCAGGACAGGGAAAAAAGAGACCCAGTACTTC. It yields the protein CASSFRTRTGKKETQYF. Filled out from reference TRBV5-1 and TRBJ2-5, the complete variable domain reads KAGVTQTPRYLIKTRGQQVTLSCSPISGHRSVSWYQQTPGQGLQFLFEYFSETQRNKGNFPGRFSGRQFSNSRSEMNVSTLELGDSALYLCASSFRTRTGKKETQYFGPGTRLLVL.

This chain connects TRBV19 to TRBJ1-4; 8 bases fit TRBD1. CDR1 is LNHDA, CDR2 SQIVND, per germline (reference sequence). The CDR3 has 15 residues. V gave up 6 bases and J gave up 7 bases; unmatched junction bases: 10. CDR3 sequence: CASSTTRTGSEKLFF. The DNA of the CDR3 is TGTGCCAGTAGCACAACGAGGACAGGGAGTGAAAAACTGTTTTTT.

This chain uses TRBV5-1 with TRBJ2-1; tentative D call: TRBD1 (6 bases). CDR1 is SGHRS, CDR2 YFSETQ, per germline. Trimming removed 9 bases at V and 2 bases at J, with 18 bases between. The CDR3 length is 15 residues. The CDR3 sequence is CATTKDRSAYNEQFF. The CDR3 coding sequence is TGCGCCACCACCAAAGACAGGTCCGCCTACAATGAGCAGTTCTTC.

This rearrangement joins TRBV15 to TRBJ1-2; 8 bases match TRBD1. From germline, CDR1 is LNHNV and CDR2 YYDKDF (reference sequence). The V and J ends lost 2 bases and 4 bases, in that order; junction bases with no gene match: 3. The CDR3 totals 14 residues. CDR3 sequence (DNA): TGTGCCACCAGCAGAAGACAGGGGAGCTATGGCTACACCTTC. It encodes CATSRRQGSYGYTF.

This clone was counted once. The chain recombines TRBV5-1 with TRBJ2-2, with 15 positions matching TRBD2. Germline CDR1 reads SGHRS; CDR2 reads YFSETQ. Germline trimming cut 4 bases from V and 6 bases from J; bases unmatched to any gene: 7. This CDR3 contains 17 residues. CDR3 bases: TGCGCCAGCAGCCCAACGGGACTAGCGGGAGGTGCCGGGGAGCTGTTTTTT. It codes for CASSPTGLAGGAGELFF. Full variable domain (outside the CDR3, taken from reference TRBV5-1 and TRBJ2-2): KAGVTQTPRYLIKTRGQQVTLSCSPISGHRSVSWYQQTPGQGLQFLFEYFSETQRNKGNFPGRFSGRQFSNSRSEMNVSTLELGDSALYLCASSPTGLAGGAGELFFGEGSRLTVL.

The rearrangement uses TRBV7-8 and TRBJ1-2, with unresolved D. The CDR3 contains 14 residues. CDR1 and CDR2 from the germline V gene are SGHVS and FQNEAQ. V was trimmed by 1 base and J by 8 bases, leaving 14 bases between them. The CDR3 loop reads CASSLDAVGVGYTF. In DNA, the CDR3 is TGTGCCAGCAGCTTAGATGCAGTCGGGGTGGGCTACACCTTC.

This chain uses TRBV11-2 with TRBJ2-7, with 11 bases aligning to TRBD2. Per germline, CDR1 SGHAT and CDR2 FQNNGV. This CDR3 region has 15 residues. J was trimmed by 4 bases and V by 5 bases; bases with no gene match: 7. Here the CDR3 reads CASSTRTSGLYEQYF. The CDR3 DNA is TGTGCCAGCAGCACCCGGACTAGCGGGCTATACGAGCAGTACTTC. The full variable domain, with the rest looked up from reference TRBV11-2 and TRBJ2-7, is EAGVAQSPRYKIIEKRQSVAFWCNPISGHATLYWYQQILGQGPKLLIQFQNNGVVDDSQLPKDRFSAERLKGVDSTLKIQPAKLEDSAVYLCASSTRTSGLYEQYFGPGTRLTVT.

This clone was counted between two and nine times. This chain connects TRBV6-1 to TRBJ2-1; TRBD2 matches 11 bases. J was trimmed by 4 bases and V by 4 bases; bases with no gene match: 3. Germline CDR1 reads MNHNS; CDR2 reads SASEGT. This CDR3 contains 15 residues. CDR3 nucleotides: TGTGCCAGCAGTGCCGGGACTAGCGGTTACAATGAGCAGTTCTTC. Amino acids: CASSAGTSGYNEQFF.

This clone was seen more than once but under ten times. The same CDR3 arises from other DNA sequences in this sample as well. V and J are TRBV6-6 and TRBJ2-3, with 7 nucleotides matching TRBD1. Germline trimming cut 6 bases from V and 1 base from J; bases unmatched to any gene: 1. This CDR3 has 13 amino acids. Germline CDR1 is MNHNY and CDR2 is SVGAGI (reference sequence). The CDR3 here is CASSGTGTDTQYF. The CDR3 DNA reads as TGTGCCAGCAGCGGGACAGGCACAGATACGCAGTATTTT.

This clone came up a few times. The J gene is TRBJ2-3, the V gene TRBV11-2; 7 nucleotides align to TRBD2. V shed 5 bases, J shed 6 bases, and the junction held 14 bases outside the gene matches. The V gene's germline CDR1 is SGHAT and CDR2 FQNNGV. The CDR3 consists of 16 residues. CDR3 in amino acids: CASSLASGAPGDTQYF. The DNA for the CDR3 is TGTGCCAGCAGCCTCGCTAGCGGAGCCCCGGGCGATACGCAGTATTTT.

The chain links TRBV7-2 to TRBJ2-2; D may be TRBD1 or TRBD2 (5 bases each). V was clipped by 6 bases and J by 8 bases, with 10 bases between them. The CDR3 consists of 12 residues. Germline CDR1 SGHTA, CDR2 FQGNSA. The CDR3 region has the DNA TGTGCCAGCAGTGGGGGATCGGGGGAGCTGTTTTTT. This encodes CASSGGSGELFF. Filled out from reference TRBV7-2 and TRBJ2-2, the complete variable domain reads GAGVSQSPSNKVTEKGKDVELRCDPISGHTALYWYRQSLGQGLEFLIYFQGNSAPDKSGLPSDRFSAERTGGSVSTLTIQRTQQEDSAVYLCASSGGSGELFFGEGSRLTVL.

As for this clone: Relative to the germline gene, one junction end is altered; a read error may explain this. The rearrangement links TRBV5-6 to TRBJ1-2, with no clear D. The germline gives CDR1 SGHDT, CDR2 YYEEEE. This CDR3 has 12 residues. CDR3 in amino acids: CASRLGNYGYTF. Written as DNA, the CDR3 is TGTGCCAGCAGGTTGGGAAACTATGGCTACACCTTC.

In DNA form, the CDR3 reads TGCGCCAGCAGCCCCGGGGACAGGGATGTCTATGGCTACACCTTC. Translated: CASSPGDRDVYGYTF. This chain joins TRBV5-1 and TRBJ1-2, with 9 positions matching TRBD1. This CDR3 has 15 amino acids. Germline CDR1 reads SGHRS; CDR2 reads YFSETQ. V lost 4 bases, J lost 4 bases, and 8 bases stayed unmatched.

This clone was recorded once. This chain connects TRBV27 to TRBJ2-7; 7 bases agree with TRBD1. Germline values: CDR1 MNHEY, CDR2 SMNVEV (reference sequence). The CDR3 has 17 residues. J was trimmed by 2 bases and V by 8 bases; bases with no gene match: 18. CDR3 sequence: CASPPPLGTAVTYEQYF. CDR3 bases: TGTGCCAGCCCCCCCCCTTTAGGGACAGCAGTAACCTACGAGCAGTACTTC.

The chain uses TRBV5-4 and TRBJ2-1, with D unresolved. This CDR3 contains 15 residues. Germline V lookup: CDR1 SGHNT, CDR2 YYREEE (reference sequence). V shed 1 base and J shed 0 bases, with 8 bases lying between them. The CDR3 spells CASSLFSLSYNEQFF. The CDR3 nucleotides are TGTGCCAGCAGCTTGTTTTCCCTCTCCTACAATGAGCAGTTCTTC.